One and the same sample provided the 24 T cell receptor beta chains below, sequenced in a study of blood T cell repertoires in COVID-19. Produced via immunoSEQ multiplex PCR; TCRdb's table is partial and in-frame only. The sample lists some 190,000 clones; 70% to 90% were seen once. The material sequenced was PBMCs or T cells enriched from blood (not recorded which). All receptors derive from a woman in her forties in a cohort exposed to, infected with or recovered from COVID-19 (not recorded which).

The rearrangement uses TRBV11-2 and TRBJ2-7; perhaps TRBD2 as D (6 bases). The CDR3 contains 14 residues. The V end was cut by 5 bases, the J end by 3 bases, with 14 bases between. Germline V gene sequence: CDR1 SGHAT, CDR2 FQNNGV. The DNA for the CDR3 is TGTGCCAGCAGCCCCTCGGGACTGGTCTACGAGCAGTACTTC. This encodes CASSPSGLVYEQYF.

This clone is a singleton in its sample. The rearrangement joins TRBV5-4 to TRBJ2-7, with a weak D call TRBD1 (6 bases). This CDR3 region has 15 residues. Trimming took 0 bases from V and 2 from J, leaving 12 bases between them. The V gene's germline CDR1 is SGHNT and CDR2 YYREEE (reference sequence). As DNA, the CDR3 is TGTGCCAGCAGCTTGGGGGCAGGGGTTCCCTACGAGCAGTACTTC. Translated, it gives CASSLGAGVPYEQYF.

The rearrangement joins TRBV10-1 to TRBJ2-3; 9 positions match TRBD2. The germline CDR1 and CDR2 sequences are WNHNN and SYGVQD (reference sequence). CDR3 length equals 15 residues. Trimming at V came to 6 bases and at J to 4 bases, leaving 8 bases not matched to a gene. CDR3 sequence (DNA): TGCGCCAGCAGCTCCGGGACTAGCTTGGCAGATACGCAGTATTTT. It specifies CASSSGTSLADTQYF.

In its sample, this clone was seen once. The J gene is TRBJ2-2, the V gene TRBV13; TRBD2 matches at 14 bases. Looked up from germline, CDR1 is PRHDT and CDR2 is FYEKMQ (reference sequence). V lost 2 bases, J lost 6 bases, and 5 bases stayed unmatched. The CDR3 loop spans 17 amino acids. The CDR3 here is CASSLLRLAGGPGELFF. CDR3 nucleotide sequence: TGTGCCAGCAGCTTACTGAGACTAGCGGGGGGGCCCGGGGAGCTGTTTTTT.

The chain couples TRBV6-1 to TRBJ2-3; weak D call: TRBD2 (6 bases). This CDR3 is built from 16 residues. The germline V and J ends were trimmed by 4 bases and 2 bases, with 16 bases remaining between them. Per the germline V gene, CDR1 is MNHNS and CDR2 is SASEGT. CDR3 sequence: CASSGSRGINTDTQYF. Written as DNA, the CDR3 is TGTGCCAGCAGTGGGTCCCGGGGGATCAACACAGATACGCAGTATTTT.

The gene calls are TRBV12-5 and TRBJ1-1; 9 bases line up with TRBD1. Germline trimming cut 5 bases from V and 5 bases from J; bases unmatched to any gene: 6. The CDR3 is 14 amino acids. Germline CDR1 LGHNT, CDR2 FRNRAP. For the CDR3, the DNA is TGTGCTAGTGGTCCCGGGACAGGGAATACTGAAGCTTTCTTT. Translation gives CASGPGTGNTEAFF.

Only one count was recorded for this clone. The rearrangement links TRBV15 to TRBJ1-3; D gene unclear. Germline CDR1 and CDR2: LNHNV and YYDKDF (reference sequence). The CDR3 has 15 residues. Trimming cost V 0 bases and J 0 bases, with 6 bases left between them. CDR3 sequence reads: CATSRDRVSGNTIYF. The CDR3 DNA is TGTGCCACCAGCAGAGATCGGGTCTCTGGAAACACCATATATTTT. Variable domain in full (rest from reference TRBV15 and TRBJ1-3): DAMVIQNPRYQVTQFGKPVTLSCSQTLNHNVMYWYQQKSSQAPKLLFHYYDKDFNNEADTPDNFQSRRPNTSFCFLDIRSPGLGDTAMYLCATSRDRVSGNTIYFGEGSWLTVV.

As concerns this clone: One base away lies a much larger clone, so this may be a sequencing read error. The chain uses TRBV6-1 and TRBJ2-3, with TRBD2 matching 12 bases. Germline trimming cut 3 bases from V and 4 bases from J; bases unmatched to any gene: 2. Germline V CDR1 and CDR2: MNHNS, SASEGT. CDR3 length: 15 amino acids. CDR3 sequence: CASSETSGGPDTQYF. For the CDR3, the DNA is TGTGCCAGCAGTGAGACTAGCGGGGGCCCAGATACGCAGTATTTT.

This clone has a single count. The chain is built from TRBV19 and TRBJ2-1, with D unclear. The ends were cut back, 1 base at V and 9 bases at J, with 13 bases in the middle. The CDR3 totals 14 residues. Germline V gene sequence: CDR1 LNHDA, CDR2 SQIVND (reference sequence). CDR3 sequence reads: CASSIGRTAPEQFF. The CDR3 nucleotides read TGTGCCAGTAGTATAGGGAGAACCGCCCCTGAGCAGTTCTTC.

This chain joins TRBV15 and TRBJ2-1, with 8 bases that match TRBD2. The V and J ends lost 0 bases and 9 bases, in that order; junction bases with no gene match: 4. Germline V gene data show CDR1 as LNHNV and CDR2 as YYDKDF (reference sequence). The CDR3 spans 14 residues. The CDR3 region is CATSRDRRGAEQFF. The CDR3 nucleotides read TGTGCCACCAGCAGAGATCGGCGGGGGGCTGAGCAGTTCTTC.

The chain is built from TRBV9 and TRBJ2-3; 7 bases agree with TRBD1. There are 15 residues in the CDR3. Trimming took 3 bases from V and 2 from J; bases not matched to a gene: 6. In germline, CDR1 is SGDLS, CDR2 YYNGEE. The CDR3 bases are TGTGCCAGCAGCGAGAGGGACAGATACACAGATACGCAGTATTTT. Protein product: CASSERDRYTDTQYF.

This sequence joins TRBV19 and TRBJ1-5; unclear D gene. V lost 4 bases and J lost 4, with 5 bases in between. From germline, CDR1 is LNHDA and CDR2 SQIVND (reference sequence). The CDR3 loop spans 12 amino acids. In DNA form, the CDR3 reads TGTGCCAGTAGTAGTCAAAATCAGCCCCAGCATTTT. This sequence encodes CASSSQNQPQHF.

This sequence joins TRBV7-2 and TRBJ1-2; 7 nucleotides align to TRBD1. Germline CDR1 reads SGHTA; CDR2 reads FQGNSA. V dropped 5 bases and J dropped 6; count of bases not matched to a gene: 9. The length of the CDR3 is 14 residues. The CDR3 sequence is CASSATFTGDGYTF. Here the CDR3 DNA reads TGTGCCAGCAGCGCCACTTTTACAGGGGATGGCTACACCTTC.

The gene calls are TRBV5-1 and TRBJ2-1; 16 bases align to TRBD2. Germline V lookup: CDR1 SGHRS, CDR2 YFSETQ. The junction had 8 bases not matched to a gene; V was cut back by 4 bases and J by 7 bases. This CDR3 contains 17 residues. The CDR3 bases are TGCGCCAGCAGCCCCCCGGGACTAGCGGGGGGGCCGAATGAGCAGTTCTTC. It specifies CASSPPGLAGGPNEQFF.

V gene TRBV24-1 combines with J gene TRBJ2-1; 14 bases map to TRBD2. CDR3 size: 15 residues. The junction had 7 bases not matched to a gene; V was cut back by 10 bases and J by 6 bases. The V gene's germline CDR1 is KGHDR and CDR2 SFDVKD. This CDR3 is CATCPGTSGGNEQFF. The CDR3 coding sequence is TGTGCCACTTGTCCGGGGACTAGCGGGGGCAATGAGCAGTTCTTC.

V usage is TRBV11-2 and J usage is TRBJ2-7, with 12 positions matching TRBD1. Germline loops: CDR1 SGHAT, CDR2 FQNNGV. V trimming: 5 bases; J trimming: 8 bases; junction bases outside the gene matches: 7. The CDR3 extends over 14 amino acids. The CDR3 protein is CASSLGTGGFKQYF. DNA for the CDR3: TGTGCCAGCAGCCTCGGGACAGGGGGCTTCAAGCAGTACTTC.

This chain joins TRBV29-1 and TRBJ1-1, with D possibly being TRBD1 (5 bases). This CDR3 contains 13 residues. Germline V gene lookup returns CDR1 SQVTM and CDR2 ANQGSEA. Here the CDR3 reads CSTTGGLNTEAFF. The CDR3 coding sequence is TGCAGTACGACGGGGGGGTTAAACACTGAAGCTTTCTTT.

V gene TRBV6-5 combines with J gene TRBJ1-2, with TRBD1 matching over 9 bases. After removal of 6 bases from V and 7 bases from J, the junction contained 12 bases not matched to a gene. The CDR3 extends over 15 amino acids. Germline CDR1 is MNHEY and CDR2 is SVGAGI. CDR3 region: CASSITGGVEGGYTF. The CDR3 nucleotides read TGTGCCAGCAGCATAACAGGGGGCGTAGAAGGTGGCTACACCTTC.

The chain links TRBV29-1 to TRBJ2-7; 10 bases are a match to TRBD2. Germline V gene data show CDR1 as SQVTM and CDR2 as ANQGSEA. J gave up 7 bases and V 6 bases, and 15 bases lay outside the gene matches. The CDR3 consists of 15 residues. The CDR3 loop reads CSVVAGVAGGREQYF. CDR3 in DNA: TGCAGCGTAGTCGCGGGGGTAGCGGGAGGTAGAGAGCAGTACTTC.

The chain links TRBV28 to TRBJ2-3; a weak D match, TRBD2 (5 bases). From germline, CDR1 is MDHEN and CDR2 SYDVKM. The CDR3 has 14 amino acids. V was pared by 8 bases and J by 0 bases, with 12 bases between. The CDR3 spells CASRSGTSTDTQYF. The CDR3 DNA reads as TGTGCCAGCCGAAGCGGAACTAGCACAGATACGCAGTATTTT.

The rearrangement uses TRBV4-1 and TRBJ2-3; 12 nucleotides line up with TRBD2. After removal of 5 bases from V and 4 bases from J, the junction contained 4 bases not matched to a gene. The germline gives CDR1 MGHRA, CDR2 YSYEKL. This CDR3 spans 15 amino acids. The CDR3 region is CASSFRLAGADTQYF. The CDR3 nucleotides are TGCGCCAGCAGCTTCCGACTAGCGGGGGCAGATACGCAGTATTTT.

The count of this clone is one. The chain combines TRBV4-3 with TRBJ2-4; 11 nucleotides line up with TRBD1. The germline V gene has CDR1 LGHNA and CDR2 YSLEER. J lost 9 bases, V lost 1 base, and 11 bases had no gene match. The CDR3 runs to 17 residues. This CDR3 is CASSQGLDRGRGGIQYF. In nucleotides, the CDR3 is TGCGCCAGCAGCCAAGGATTGGACAGGGGGCGCGGGGGCATTCAGTACTTC.

A word on this clone: Different DNA sequences within this sample yield the same CDR3. The rearrangement uses TRBV6-5 and TRBJ1-1; the D gene is possibly TRBD1 (5 bases). Deletions cut 5 bases from V and 5 bases from J, with 9 bases between. Germline V gives CDR1 MNHEY, CDR2 SVGAGI. There are 12 residues in the CDR3. CDR3 amino acids: CASSPGGTEAFF. CDR3 coding DNA: TGTGCCAGCAGTCCGGGGGGGACTGAAGCTTTCTTT.

This chain links TRBV20-1 with TRBJ2-7, with 9 positions matching TRBD1. The CDR3 covers 16 residues. V lost 3 bases to trimming and J lost 7 bases; unmatched junction nucleotides: 16. The germline V gene has CDR1 DFQATT and CDR2 SNEGSKA (reference sequence). The CDR3 here is CSASPLRTGASGEQYF. In nucleotides, the CDR3 is TGCAGTGCTAGTCCCCTAAGGACAGGGGCTTCTGGAGAGCAGTACTTC.